This TCR beta chain was sequenced in a study of cytomegalovirus exposure and HLA in healthy donors (dated by TCRdb to 2017 to 2019). Regarding the research as a whole: In an earlier analysis of fewer than 750 of the donors, 276 Gb of sequence data and 95 million to 130 million unique TCR beta sequences from roughly 200 million T cells were reported. Donor age, sex, ethnicity and CMV serostatus were compiled alongside the repertoire data. The study used immunosequencing to profile the T cell repertoires of 670 or so subjects and linked those repertoires to cytomegalovirus serostatus. A later analysis re-examined previously published TCR beta repertoires from over 500 donors and added high-resolution HLA genotyping to investigate patterns of TCR occurrence. The study was designed to test whether signatures of past pathogen exposure could be identified by cataloging public T cell receptors. Every repertoire in the discovery cohort had been generated on one and the same sequencing platform. A later genetic analysis used genome-wide SNP genotypes for 398 of the 666 donors, treating that subset as a discovery cohort. HLA typing covered class I and class II loci at four-digit resolution. High-throughput TCR immunosequencing, statistical association of individual TCRs with disease status, and machine learning were combined to predict cytomegalovirus infection status. Along with the roughly 710-subject first cohort, a separate validation cohort of 120 different subjects was used. Among 300 to 500 genotyped donors of the cohort, an average of around 250,000 unique TCR beta nucleotide sequences was sequenced per donor, of which about 19% were non-productive. Roughly 300 gigabases of sequencing data and approximately 91 million unique TCR sequences made up an early release that covered around 640 HLA-typed donors. In an earlier analysis of 550 to 700 of the donors, high-throughput TCR beta sequencing was used to judge whether each TCR beta V gene segment behaved as functional or pseudogenic. The number of typed donors differed by locus: roughly 629-640 for A, B, C, DRB1 and DQB1; roughly 510 for DQA1; around 610 for DPA1; and approximately 450 for DPB1. A handful of DR-DQ haplotypes were handled as single units for association and clustering because linkage in the cohort was strong. The genetic ancestry cluster associated with self-reported Caucasian donors included 80% to 90% of the roughly 400 genotyped donors. In the later analysis, no new phenotypic data were used to find candidate immune exposures; instead, reliance was placed on TCR beta sequences and their occurrence across donors.

The CDR3 spans 18 residues, from the cysteine through the phenylalanine. Only the CDR3 portion is preserved as DNA: 54 bases, with reading frame beginning at the first base. Sequences SGHDT (CDR1) and YYEEEE (CDR2) are obtained from the germline V gene. The germline V and J ends show losses of 3 bases and 2 bases respectively, and no gene match explains 11 bases of the junction. Overall study results and their limits: Strong co-occurrence of HLA alleles, especially DR and DQ, made assigning TCR associations to individual alleles difficult. An association between a missense DCLRE1C variant and V-gene and J-gene trimming of TCR beta chains was found in a later genetic analysis and replicated in an independent cohort. Most TCR sequences were observed very rarely across donors, whereas some public TCRs were present in many individuals. A total of 150 to 200 TCR beta chains were listed by the study as associated with cytomegalovirus. Presence/absence analyses assumed roughly uniform sequencing depth across donors, an assumption that may not hold. Correlated functional status among segregating V segments might reflect linkage disequilibrium, but an unknown experimental factor could not be ruled out. A later analysis reported that several top co-occurrence clusters appeared linked to parvovirus B19, influenza, CMV and Epstein-Barr virus. A later genetic analysis reported fewer N-insertions in productive TCRs among donors in an Asian-associated ancestry cluster than the roughly 640-donor mean. A further reported finding was that TCR beta sequences accurately predicted the HLA-A and HLA-B alleles for most subjects in the first cohort. A later analysis found that TCR association rates varied across HLA loci, with DRB1 alleles showing the most associated TCRs and HLA-C alleles the fewest. Because HLA typing was unavailable for some donors at each locus, only the typed subset was used in association tests. In vitro tests confirmed that three of the cytomegalovirus-associated TCR beta chains recognize cytomegalovirus antigens. The classifier was reported to diagnose cytomegalovirus status with high specificity and sensitivity in both the original cohort and the validation cohort. At a false discovery rate of 0.05, a later analysis linked under 20,000 TCR beta sequences to specific HLA alleles. Compared with equally common non-associated chains, HLA-associated TCR beta chains in a later analysis were more clonally expanded and had lower generation probabilities. A cluster of highly shared sequence variants was judged likely to be a technical artifact of the sequencing pipeline. CMV serostatus was the only immune exposure information available for the cohort. In a later analysis, most CMV-associated TCR beta chains were found to appear HLA-restricted, with HLA associations seemingly driven largely by CMV exposure. Because counts were too low, roughly 16 rarely observed V segments, including chromosome 9 orphons, were left out of the earlier analysis of 587 of the donors. In this cohort, only TCR beta chains were sequenced, and detectable features were limited by the absence of alpha or paired-chain data. The authors suggested that the approach could potentially be generalized to other disease states and immunological phenotypes. In an earlier analysis of about 540 of the donors, most TCR beta V segments were observed in productive rearrangements about 87% or about 30% of the time, broadly matching IMGT annotations. Because the 87-base-pair reads could not distinguish some IMGT-functional V segments, including TRBV6-2 and TRBV6-3, those segments were excluded.

Remarks on this clone: Its antigen specificity is not known. The sample holds no much larger clone one base away, and base qualities are not on file.

The cohort consisted of 670 or so healthy bone marrow donors. At the time of sampling, every cohort member was nominally healthy, though immune exposures that went unrecorded were likely present. Of the 600 or so cohort members, nearly 300 had a positive CMV serostatus and about 360 had a negative one, while no CMV serostatus was recorded for the donor. A peripheral blood sample was provided by each donor, and peripheral blood mononuclear cells were used for TCR beta sequencing. The Qiagen DNeasy Blood Extraction Kit was used to extract genomic DNA from the blood cell samples. Libraries came from the immunoSEQ multiplex PCR assay. A mixture of 60 forward primers for TCR Vbeta segments and 13 reverse primers for TCR Jbeta segments was used in the multiplex PCR. Amplification of the CDR3 region of rearranged TCR beta genes was performed with a multiplex PCR assay on genomic DNA. On the Illumina HiSeq System, the amplified TCR beta libraries were sequenced as 87-base-pair reads. Concerning the study's data processing: A later analysis tallied 75 million to 85 million unique TCR beta chains across the 650 to 750 repertoires, and some 10 million of those chains were shared by two or more donors. To remove PCR and sequencing errors, raw reads were error-corrected and collapsed into unique sequences using a nearest-neighbor algorithm that merged closely related sequences. CDR3 sequences were aligned to IMGT reference sequences to assign V, D and J gene segments. For a sequence to be retained, a match of at least six nucleotides was required to both a V gene segment and a J gene segment. Rearrangements were classified as productive when the CDR3 lacked stop codons and remained in frame with V and J, and all other rearrangements were classified as non-productive. Following IMGT convention, CDR3 was defined as the stretch from the second conserved V-encoded cysteine up to the conserved J-encoded phenylalanine. In an earlier analysis of 550 to 650 of the donors, sequences lacking an unambiguous match to a single V gene segment were excluded. An earlier analysis of under 750 of the donors called V segments functional above 56.7% productive rearrangements and segregating when the between-donor standard deviation exceeded 5%. A statistical classification framework was developed to diagnose cytomegalovirus status using the catalog of TCR beta chain sequences. A later analysis assigned V and J genes by comparing TCR nucleotide sequences with IMGT/GENE-DB human TR gene sequences. In a later analysis, CDR3 sequences and most-parsimonious VDJ recombination scenarios were assigned using the TCRdist pipeline. In a later analysis, each TCR beta chain was defined by its CDR3 amino acid sequence together with its V-gene family, and reads lacking a unique V-gene family were excluded. In a later analysis, 450 to 600 highly shared, low-generation-probability nucleotide sequences were removed to address suspected cross-contamination and a sequencing artifact. A later analysis calculated a clonal expansion index for each public chain from normalized within-repertoire ranks of inferred template counts. In a later analysis, generation probabilities were computed using a VDJ recombination model fitted to out-of-frame rearrangements, and the results were checked against IGoR. Hypergeometric tests were used in a later analysis to score TCR-TCR, TCR-HLA and TCR-CMV co-occurrence, with a repertoire-size bias correction applied to the TCR pairs. False discovery rates were estimated in a later analysis by permuting HLA or CMV assignments 20 times. A later analysis grouped co-occurring TCRs with DBSCAN, adding TCRdist sequence similarity when clustering within HLA-allele-positive subsets. Co-occurrence clustering excluded repertoires with fewer than 30,000 or more than 120,000 public chains, plus five with anomalous nucleotide sharing. This is the immuneACCESS table as TCRdb keeps it, with only in-frame sequences that have V and J called. A part of the clones is gone; compared with another copy, unresolved V genes explain less than half, and the rest is unexplained. D and trimming come from the DNA, and the V and J calls and clone size come from that table. Within this sample are more than 80,000 clones, with about three quarters of them counted one time only. The ten top clones hold about 8% of the sample.

The rearrangement joined TRBV5-6 to TRBJ2-2, with TRBD2 matching 9 junction bases. The specimen sequenced was PBMCs. The clonotype was recovered from a human donor in good health. CDR3 region: CASSSHRRLAGNTGELFF. The DNA sequence is TGTGCCAGCAGCTCCCACCGTAGGCTAGCGGGAAACACCGGGGAGCTGTTTTTT.